This entry lists 7 T cell receptor beta chains sequenced from one sample in a study of blood T cell repertoires in COVID-19. Assay: immunoSEQ multiplex PCR; the TCRdb copy retains only in-frame clones and omits some. Here the sample spans under 250,000 clones, just under 90% being singletons. Source material: PBMCs or T cells enriched from blood (not recorded which). These receptors were taken from a woman aged 30 to 39 with acute COVID-19.

J is TRBJ1-5 and V is TRBV27; D remains ambiguous. V gave up 3 bases and J gave up 0 bases, with 9 bases separating them. This CDR3 is 15 amino acids long. Per germline, CDR1 MNHEY and CDR2 SMNVEV (reference sequence). Here the CDR3 reads CASSLYSYSNQPQHF. In DNA, the CDR3 is TGTGCCAGCAGTTTGTATAGTTATAGCAATCAGCCCCAGCATTTT.

The DNA for the CDR3 is TGTGCCAGCAGCCAAGATCGTACCAGGAACTATGGCTACACCTTC. Translation: CASSQDRTRNYGYTF. The rearrangement uses TRBV3-1 (or the pseudogene TRBV3-2) and TRBJ1-2; D is unclear. Germline V gene lookup returns CDR1 LGHDT and CDR2 YNNKEL (reference sequence). Trimming took off 0 bases at V and 2 bases at J, with 10 bases between the two ends. The CDR3 is 15 amino acids.

This clone was counted once. The chain carries TRBV2 and TRBJ1-2, with D possibly being TRBD1 (6 bases). V lost 1 base and J lost 5, with 8 bases in between. Looked up from germline, CDR1 is SNHLY and CDR2 is FYNNEI. The CDR3 loop spans 13 amino acids. The CDR3 sequence: CASSEGTDYGYTF. The DNA for the CDR3 is TGTGCCAGCAGTGAAGGGACAGATTATGGCTACACCTTC.

The gene calls are TRBV28 and TRBJ1-4, with TRBD1 as a possible D gene (5 bases). The V end lost 5 bases, the J end lost 8 bases, and 18 bases lay between the germline ends. The CDR3 extends over 15 amino acids. The germline V gene encodes CDR1 MDHEN and CDR2 SYDVKM. CDR3 sequence: CASSPADRAGEKLFF. The DNA of the CDR3 is TGTGCCAGCAGTCCGGCCGACAGAGCGGGGGAAAAACTGTTTTTT. Complete variable domain (other parts from reference TRBV28 and TRBJ1-4): DVKVTQSSRYLVKRTGEKVFLECVQDMDHENMFWYRQDPGLGLRLIYFSYDVKMKEKGDIPEGYSVSREKKERFSLILESASTNQTSMYLCASSPADRAGEKLFFGSGTQLSVL.

V and J are TRBV2 and TRBJ2-7, with a possible D match to TRBD1 (5 bases). The ends were cut back, 6 bases at V and 2 bases at J, with 8 bases in the middle. The length of the CDR3 is 12 residues. The germline gives CDR1 SNHLY, CDR2 FYNNEI. This CDR3 is CASRGLTYEQYF. Written as DNA, the CDR3 is TGTGCCAGCAGGGGGCTAACCTACGAGCAGTACTTC.

The V call is TRBV10-2, the J call TRBJ2-1; 9 bases are shared with TRBD2. Germline lookup yields CDR1 WSHSY and CDR2 SAAADI. Trimming cost V 6 bases and J 0 bases; bases outside gene matches: 9. The CDR3 runs 17 residues. CDR3 protein: CASRLAGLNSSYNEQFF. The CDR3 nucleotides read TGCGCCAGCAGACTAGCGGGCCTCAACAGCTCCTACAATGAGCAGTTCTTC.

This clone was seen a single time. This chain links TRBV4-1 with TRBJ1-2, with TRBD1 matching over 7 bases. The junction had 13 bases not matched to a gene; V was cut back by 2 bases and J by 4 bases. The CDR3 is made up of 17 amino acids. The germline V gene encodes CDR1 MGHRA and CDR2 YSYEKL. The chain's CDR3 is CASSQIVPGQSRYGYTF. As DNA, the CDR3 is TGCGCCAGCAGCCAAATAGTGCCGGGACAGAGCCGCTATGGCTACACCTTC.